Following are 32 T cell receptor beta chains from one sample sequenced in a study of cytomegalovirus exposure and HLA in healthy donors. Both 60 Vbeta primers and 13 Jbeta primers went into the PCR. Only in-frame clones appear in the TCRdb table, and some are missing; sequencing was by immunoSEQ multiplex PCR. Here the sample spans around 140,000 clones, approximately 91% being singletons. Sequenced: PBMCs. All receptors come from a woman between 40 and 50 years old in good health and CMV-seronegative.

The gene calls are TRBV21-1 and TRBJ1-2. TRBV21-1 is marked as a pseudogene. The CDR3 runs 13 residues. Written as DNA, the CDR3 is TGTGCCAGCAGGGTACGGGATGGCTATGGCTACACCTTC. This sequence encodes CASRVRDGYGYTF.

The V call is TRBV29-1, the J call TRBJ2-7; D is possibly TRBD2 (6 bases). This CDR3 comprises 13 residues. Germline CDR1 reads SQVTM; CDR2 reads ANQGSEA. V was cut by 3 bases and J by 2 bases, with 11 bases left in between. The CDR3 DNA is TGCAGCGTTGAGGTAGCGGCCACCTACGAGCAGTACTTC. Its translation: CSVEVAATYEQYF.

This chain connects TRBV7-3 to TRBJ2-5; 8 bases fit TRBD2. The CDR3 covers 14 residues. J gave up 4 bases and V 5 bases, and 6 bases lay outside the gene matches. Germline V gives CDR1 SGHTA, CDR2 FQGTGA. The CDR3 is CASSPGLASETQYF. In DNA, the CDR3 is TGTGCCAGCAGCCCTGGACTAGCATCAGAGACCCAGTACTTC. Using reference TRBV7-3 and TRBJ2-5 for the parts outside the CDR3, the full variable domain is GAGVSQTPSNKVTEKGKYVELRCDPISGHTALYWYRQSLGQGPEFLIYFQGTGAADDSGLPNDRFFAVRPEGSVSTLKIQRTERGDSAVYLCASSPGLASETQYFGPGTRLLVL.

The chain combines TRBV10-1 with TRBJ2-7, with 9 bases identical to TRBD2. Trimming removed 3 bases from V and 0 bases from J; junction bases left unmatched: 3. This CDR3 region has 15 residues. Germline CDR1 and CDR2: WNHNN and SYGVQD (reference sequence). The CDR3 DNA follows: TGCGCCAGCAGTGACGCTAGCGGGGCCTCCTACGAGCAGTACTTC. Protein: CASSDASGASYEQYF.

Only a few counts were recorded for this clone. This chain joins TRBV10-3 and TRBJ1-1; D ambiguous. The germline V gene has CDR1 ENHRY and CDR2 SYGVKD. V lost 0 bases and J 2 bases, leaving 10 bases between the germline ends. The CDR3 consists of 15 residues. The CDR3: CAISESNRGNTEAFF. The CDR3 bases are TGTGCCATCAGTGAGTCTAATCGGGGAAACACTGAAGCTTTCTTT.

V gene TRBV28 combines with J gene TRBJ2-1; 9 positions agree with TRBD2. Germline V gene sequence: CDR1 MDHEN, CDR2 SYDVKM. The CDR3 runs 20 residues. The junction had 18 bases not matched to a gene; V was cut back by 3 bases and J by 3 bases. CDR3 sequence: CASSLLVRVAGVLNYNEQFF. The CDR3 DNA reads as TGTGCCAGCAGTTTGTTAGTCCGAGTAGCGGGAGTTCTCAACTACAATGAGCAGTTCTTC.

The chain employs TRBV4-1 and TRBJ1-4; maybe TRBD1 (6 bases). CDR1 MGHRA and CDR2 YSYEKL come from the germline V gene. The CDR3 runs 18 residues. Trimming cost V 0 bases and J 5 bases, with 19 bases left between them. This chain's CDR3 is CASSQDARVRGPNEKLFF. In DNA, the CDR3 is TGCGCCAGCAGCCAAGACGCCCGAGTCAGGGGCCCCAATGAAAAACTGTTTTTT.

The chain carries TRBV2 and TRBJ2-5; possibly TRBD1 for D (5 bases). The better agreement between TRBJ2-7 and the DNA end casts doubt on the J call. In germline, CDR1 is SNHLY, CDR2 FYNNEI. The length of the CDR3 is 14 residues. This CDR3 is CASSDQGTGYEQYF. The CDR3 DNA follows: TGTGCCAGCAGTGACCAGGGAACGGGTTACGAGCAGTACTTC.

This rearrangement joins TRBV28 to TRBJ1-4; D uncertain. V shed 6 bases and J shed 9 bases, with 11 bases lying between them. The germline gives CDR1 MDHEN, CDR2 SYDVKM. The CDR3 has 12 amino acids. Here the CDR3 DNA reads TGTGCCAGCAGGGAGTCACGCCAAAAACTGTTTTTT. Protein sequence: CASRESRQKLFF.

The CDR3 loop reads CASSYRGEETQYF. Written as DNA, the CDR3 is TGTGCCAGCAGTTACCGGGGAGAGGAGACCCAGTACTTC. The J gene is TRBJ2-5, the V gene TRBV6-5, with D maybe TRBD2 (5 bases). Per the germline V gene, CDR1 is MNHEY and CDR2 is SVGAGI. The V and J ends lost 2 bases and 5 bases respectively, with 9 bases between them. The CDR3 is 13 amino acids.

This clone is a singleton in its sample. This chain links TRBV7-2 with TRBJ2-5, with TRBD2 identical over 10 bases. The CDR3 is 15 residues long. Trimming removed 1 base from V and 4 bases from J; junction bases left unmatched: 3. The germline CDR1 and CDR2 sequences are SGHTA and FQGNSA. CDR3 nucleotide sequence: TGTGCCAGCAGCTTAGGACTAGCGGGTGGAGAGACCCAGTACTTC. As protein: CASSLGLAGGETQYF.

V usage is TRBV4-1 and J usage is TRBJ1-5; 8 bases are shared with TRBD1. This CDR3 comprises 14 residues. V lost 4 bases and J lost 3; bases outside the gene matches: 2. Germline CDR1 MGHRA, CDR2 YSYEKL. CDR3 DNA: TGCGCCAGCAGCCGACAGGGGTACAATCAGCCCCAGCATTTT. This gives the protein CASSRQGYNQPQHF.

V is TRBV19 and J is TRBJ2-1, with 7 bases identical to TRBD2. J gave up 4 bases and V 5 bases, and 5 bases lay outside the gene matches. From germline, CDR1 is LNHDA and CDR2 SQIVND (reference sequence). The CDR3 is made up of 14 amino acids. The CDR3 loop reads CASSLGLGYNEQFF. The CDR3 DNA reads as TGTGCCAGTAGTCTCGGACTAGGTTACAATGAGCAGTTCTTC.

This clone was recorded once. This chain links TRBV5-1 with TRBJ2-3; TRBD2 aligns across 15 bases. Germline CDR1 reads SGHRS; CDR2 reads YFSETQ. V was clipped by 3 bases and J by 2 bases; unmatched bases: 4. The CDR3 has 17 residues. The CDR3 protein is CASSYGTSGRPTDTQYF. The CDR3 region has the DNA TGCGCCAGCAGCTATGGGACTAGCGGGAGGCCCACAGATACGCAGTATTTT. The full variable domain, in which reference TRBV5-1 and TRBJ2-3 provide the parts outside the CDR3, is KAGVTQTPRYLIKTRGQQVTLSCSPISGHRSVSWYQQTPGQGLQFLFEYFSETQRNKGNFPGRFSGRQFSNSRSEMNVSTLELGDSALYLCASSYGTSGRPTDTQYFGPGTRLTVL.

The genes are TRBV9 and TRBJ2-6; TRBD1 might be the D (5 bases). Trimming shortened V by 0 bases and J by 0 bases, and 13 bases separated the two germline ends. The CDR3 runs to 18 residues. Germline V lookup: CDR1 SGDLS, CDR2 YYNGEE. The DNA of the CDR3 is TGTGCCAGCAGCGTAGCAGGGTCCGATTTCTCTGGGGCCAACGTCCTGACTTTC. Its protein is CASSVAGSDFSGANVLTF.

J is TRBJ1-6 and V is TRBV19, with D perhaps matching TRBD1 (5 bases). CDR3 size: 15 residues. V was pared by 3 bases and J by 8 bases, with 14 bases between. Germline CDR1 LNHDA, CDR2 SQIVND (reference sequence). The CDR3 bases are TGTGCCAGTAGTATCGTAGAGGCGACAGATTCACCCCTCCACTTT. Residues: CASSIVEATDSPLHF. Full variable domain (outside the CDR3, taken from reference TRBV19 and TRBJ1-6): DGGITQSPKYLFRKEGQNVTLSCEQNLNHDAMYWYRQDPGQGLRLIYYSQIVNDFQKGDIAEGYSVSREKKESFPLTVTSAQKNPTAFYLCASSIVEATDSPLHFGNGTRLTVT.

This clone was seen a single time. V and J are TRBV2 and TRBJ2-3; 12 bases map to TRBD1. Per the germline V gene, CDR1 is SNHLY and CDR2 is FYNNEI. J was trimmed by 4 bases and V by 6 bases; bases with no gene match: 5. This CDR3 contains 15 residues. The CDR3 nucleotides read TGTGCCAGCAGCGGGGGACAGGGGGCGTCAGATACGCAGTATTTT. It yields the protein CASSGGQGASDTQYF.

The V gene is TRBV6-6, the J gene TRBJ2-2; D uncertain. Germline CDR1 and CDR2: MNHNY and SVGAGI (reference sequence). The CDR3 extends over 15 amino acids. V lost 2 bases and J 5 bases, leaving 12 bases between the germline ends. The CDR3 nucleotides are TGTGCCAGCAGTTACCGAGGTGAAAGAACCGGGGAGCTGTTTTTT. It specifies CASSYRGERTGELFF.

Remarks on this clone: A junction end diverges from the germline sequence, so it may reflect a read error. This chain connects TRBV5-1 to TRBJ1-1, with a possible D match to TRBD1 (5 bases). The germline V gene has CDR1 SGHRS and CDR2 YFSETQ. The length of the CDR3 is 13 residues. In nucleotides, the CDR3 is TGCGCCAGCTGCTTCGACAGGAACACTGAAGCTTTCTTT. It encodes CASCFDRNTEAFF.

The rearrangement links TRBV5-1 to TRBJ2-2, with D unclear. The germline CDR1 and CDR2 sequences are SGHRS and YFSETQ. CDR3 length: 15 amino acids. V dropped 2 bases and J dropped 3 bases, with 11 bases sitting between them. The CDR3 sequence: CASSFGGPDTGELFF. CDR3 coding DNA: TGCGCCAGCAGCTTTGGCGGTCCGGACACCGGGGAGCTGTTTTTT.

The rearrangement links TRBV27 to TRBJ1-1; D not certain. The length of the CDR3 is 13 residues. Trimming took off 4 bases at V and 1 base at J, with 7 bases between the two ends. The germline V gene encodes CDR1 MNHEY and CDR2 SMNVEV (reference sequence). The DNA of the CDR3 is TGTGCCAGCAGTTACTTCGGGAACACTGAAGCTTTCTTT. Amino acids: CASSYFGNTEAFF.

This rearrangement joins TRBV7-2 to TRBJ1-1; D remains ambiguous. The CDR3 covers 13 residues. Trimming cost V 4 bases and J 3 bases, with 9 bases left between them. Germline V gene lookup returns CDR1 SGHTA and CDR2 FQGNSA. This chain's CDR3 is CASSSYSDTEAFF. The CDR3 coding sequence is TGTGCCAGCAGCTCTTACAGTGACACTGAAGCTTTCTTT.

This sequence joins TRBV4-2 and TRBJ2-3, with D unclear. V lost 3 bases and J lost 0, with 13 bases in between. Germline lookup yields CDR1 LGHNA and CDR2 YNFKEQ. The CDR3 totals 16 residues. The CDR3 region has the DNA TGTGCCAGCAGCCAGAACTTAGCAGCTAGCACAGATACGCAGTATTTT. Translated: CASSQNLAASTDTQYF.

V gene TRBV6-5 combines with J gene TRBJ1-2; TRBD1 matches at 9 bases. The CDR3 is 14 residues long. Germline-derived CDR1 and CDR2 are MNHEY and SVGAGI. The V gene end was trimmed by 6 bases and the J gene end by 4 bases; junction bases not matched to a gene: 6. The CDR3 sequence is CASRPTGGPYGYTF. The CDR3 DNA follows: TGTGCCAGCAGACCGACAGGGGGGCCCTATGGCTACACCTTC.

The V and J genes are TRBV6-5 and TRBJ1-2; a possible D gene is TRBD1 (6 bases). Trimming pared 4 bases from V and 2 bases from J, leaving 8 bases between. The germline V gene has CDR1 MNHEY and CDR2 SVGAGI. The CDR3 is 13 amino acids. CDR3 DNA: TGTGCCAGCAGTTCCGGACAGAACTATGGCTACACCTTC. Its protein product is CASSSGQNYGYTF.

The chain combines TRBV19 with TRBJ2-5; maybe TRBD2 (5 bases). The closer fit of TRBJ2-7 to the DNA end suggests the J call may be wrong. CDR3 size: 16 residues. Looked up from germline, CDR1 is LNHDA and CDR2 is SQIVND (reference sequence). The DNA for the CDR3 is TGTGCCAGTAGTATAAGGGTTAATACGGGATCCTACGAGCAGTACTTC. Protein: CASSIRVNTGSYEQYF.

In DNA, the CDR3 is TGTGCCAGCAGTTCAACAGGGGGAAACACCATATATTTT. Its translation: CASSSTGGNTIYF. This rearrangement joins TRBV28 to TRBJ1-3; possible D gene TRBD1, 6 bases. Deletions cut 4 bases from V and 4 bases from J, with 8 bases between. Per the germline V gene, CDR1 is MDHEN and CDR2 is SYDVKM. The length of the CDR3 is 13 residues.

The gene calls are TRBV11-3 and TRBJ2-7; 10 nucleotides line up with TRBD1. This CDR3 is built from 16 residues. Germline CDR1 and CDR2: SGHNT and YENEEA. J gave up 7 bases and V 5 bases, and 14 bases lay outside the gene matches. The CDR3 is CASSPGGGQGPGEQYF. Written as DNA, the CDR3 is TGTGCCAGCAGCCCCGGGGGGGGACAGGGGCCTGGAGAGCAGTACTTC.

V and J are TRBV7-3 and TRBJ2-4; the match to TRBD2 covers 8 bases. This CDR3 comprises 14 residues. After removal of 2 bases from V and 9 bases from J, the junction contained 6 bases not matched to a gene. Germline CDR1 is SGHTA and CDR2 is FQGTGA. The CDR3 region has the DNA TGTGCCAGCAGCTTAGAGCGGGAGTCACTCATTCAGTACTTC. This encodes CASSLERESLIQYF.

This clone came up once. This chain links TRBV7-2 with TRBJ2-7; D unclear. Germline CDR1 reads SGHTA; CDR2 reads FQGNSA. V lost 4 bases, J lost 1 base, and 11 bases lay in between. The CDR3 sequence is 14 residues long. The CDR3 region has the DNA TGTGCCAGCAGCTCCAGCCGGGTGTCCTACGAGCAGTACTTC. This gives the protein CASSSSRVSYEQYF.

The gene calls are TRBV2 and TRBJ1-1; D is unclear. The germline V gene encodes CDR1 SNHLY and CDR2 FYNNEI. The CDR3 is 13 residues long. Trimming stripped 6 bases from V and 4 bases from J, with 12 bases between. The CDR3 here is CASRTGWSTEAFF. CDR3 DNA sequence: TGTGCCAGCAGGACCGGGTGGAGCACTGAAGCTTTCTTT.

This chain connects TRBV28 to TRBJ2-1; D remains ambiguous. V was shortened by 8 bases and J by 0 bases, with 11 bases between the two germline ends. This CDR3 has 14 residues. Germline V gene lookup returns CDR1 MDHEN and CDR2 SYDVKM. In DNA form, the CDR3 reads TGTGCCAGCGTCAAACCGGGCTCCTACAATGAGCAGTTCTTC. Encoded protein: CASVKPGSYNEQFF.